Below are 28 T cell receptor beta chains sequenced from a single sample in a study of regulatory T cells in long-lasting Graves disease. Specified time point: newly diagnosed GD, antithyroid drugs for less than 3 months. RNA isolated from PBMCs was used to make the TCR library. The TCR beta library used iRepertoire HTBI primers with Arm-PCR amplification of CDR3. A single record per CDR3 protein comes from TCRdb applying MiXCR to the multiplex PCR reads. The table shows 350,000 to 500,000 distinct CDR3 sequences, with 14% occurring only once. These same records also appear under a second study, on T cells in Graves' hyperthyroidism and ophthalmopathy.

The sample was peripheral blood mononuclear cells (PBMCs), taken at new diagnosis, from a patient treated with antithyroid drugs. These receptors came from a woman in her 50s with Graves disease.

This clonotype was counted at least ten times. The chain joins TRBV7-2 to TRBJ2-2; D is undetermined. V lost 3 bases and J lost 5, with 10 bases in between. The CDR3 is 14 residues long. CDR1 and CDR2 (germline): SGHTA, FQGNSA. The CDR3 protein is CASSFGLTTGELFF. The CDR3 coding sequence is TGTGCCAGCAGCTTTGGTCTGACAACCGGGGAGCTGTTTTTT.

Many counts were recorded for this clonotype. The rearrangement links TRBV18 to TRBJ2-5; possible D gene TRBD1, 5 bases. The CDR3 has 13 residues. Trimming left V 6 bases short and J 2 bases short, with 10 bases between. Per germline, CDR1 KGHSH and CDR2 LQKENI. The CDR3 DNA follows: TGTGCCAGCTCTCCGTCAGGGCAAGAGACCCAGTACTTC. It specifies CASSPSGQETQYF. The full variable domain, completed using reference TRBV18 and TRBJ2-5, is NAGVMQNPRHLVRRRGQEARLRCSPMKGHSHVYWYRQLPEEGLKFMVYLQKENIIDESGMPKERFSAEFPKEGPSILRIQQVVRGDSAAYFCASSPSGQETQYFGPGTRLLVL.

This clonotype came up many times. The chain carries TRBV11-2 and TRBJ2-1; TRBD2 aligns across 8 bases. CDR1 SGHAT and CDR2 FQNNGV come from the germline V gene. Trimming took 0 bases from V and 4 from J; bases not matched to a gene: 11. This CDR3 comprises 18 residues. DNA of the CDR3: TGTGCCAGCAGCTTAGATCTGGCTAGCGGGCCAGGATACAATGAGCAGTTCTTC. Its protein product is CASSLDLASGPGYNEQFF.

Many counts were recorded for this clonotype. CDR3 amino acids: CASSFGDREQYF. The CDR3 DNA reads TGTGCCAGCAGTTTTGGGGACAGGGAGCAGTACTTC. This chain joins TRBV28 and TRBJ2-7; TRBD1 matches at 8 bases. Germline V gives CDR1 MDHEN, CDR2 SYDVKM. The CDR3 length is 12 residues. V lost 3 bases, J lost 7 bases, and 2 bases stayed unmatched.

J is TRBJ1-3 and V is TRBV19; D is ambiguous. V dropped 8 bases and J dropped 2 bases, with 10 bases sitting between them. The CDR3 consists of 13 residues. Germline V CDR1 and CDR2: LNHDA, SQIVND (reference sequence). The CDR3 DNA sequence: TGTGCCAGTTGTTTTGCGCCTGGAAACACCATATATTTT. It codes for CASCFAPGNTIYF. Variable domain in full (rest from reference TRBV19 and TRBJ1-3): DGGITQSPKYLFRKEGQNVTLSCEQNLNHDAMYWYRQDPGQGLRLIYYSQIVNDFQKGDIAEGYSVSREKKESFPLTVTSAQKNPTAFYLCASCFAPGNTIYFGEGSWLTVV.

The CDR3 protein is CASSEGSETQYF. DNA for the CDR3: TGCGCCAGCAGTGAGGGCAGTGAGACCCAGTACTTC. The genes are TRBV10-1 and TRBJ2-5; D is undetermined. The CDR3 sequence is 12 residues long. Deletions cut 2 bases from V and 5 bases from J, with 6 bases between. Germline CDR1 WNHNN, CDR2 SYGVQD (reference sequence).

The sample holds many counts of this clonotype. The chain joins TRBV11-2 to TRBJ2-1, with no clear D. The CDR3 has 11 residues. In germline, CDR1 is SGHAT, CDR2 FQNNGV. The ends were cut back, 3 bases at V and 8 bases at J, with 5 bases in the middle. The DNA of the CDR3 is TGTGCCAGCAGCTTCACTGATGAGCAGTTCTTC. Residues: CASSFTDEQFF.

The CDR3 sequence: CASSPRDRVDRGEKLFF. CDR3 bases: TGTGCCAGCAGCCCCCGGGACAGAGTCGATCGCGGTGAAAAACTGTTTTTT. This rearrangement joins TRBV3-1 to TRBJ1-4; 7 bases agree with TRBD1. V was clipped by 4 bases and J by 7 bases; unmatched bases: 15. The CDR3 covers 17 residues. Germline V gene data show CDR1 as LGHDT and CDR2 as YNNKEL (reference sequence).

On this clonotype: The CDR3 does not end in the conserved phenylalanine or tryptophan, so this is likely a read error. The chain carries TRBV30 and TRBJ1-6; the D is unclear. Trimming took 0 bases from V and 7 from J, leaving 13 bases between them. CDR1 is GTSNPN, CDR2 SVGIG, per germline (reference sequence). The CDR3 has 15 amino acids. The CDR3 bases are TGTGCCTGGAGTGTTTTGGCGGCAAGCAATTCACCCCTCCACTTG. Translating gives CAWSVLAASNSPLHL.

This clonotype came up a few times. A much larger clonotype is one base distant, so this may be a read error. This chain uses TRBV2 with TRBJ1-5, with no clear D. Per the germline V gene, CDR1 is SNHLY and CDR2 is FYNNEI. CDR3 length equals 14 residues. The CDR3 loop is CAGRIAALNQPQHF. In nucleotides, the CDR3 is TGTGCCGGCAGGATTGCGGCCCTGAATCAGCCCCAGCATTTT.

Concerning this clonotype itself: A much larger clone lies a single base off, so this may be a read error. The chain employs TRBV6-1 and TRBJ2-6, with 8 positions matching TRBD1. Per germline, CDR1 MNHNS and CDR2 SASEGT. The J segment lost 4 bases and the V segment lost 11 bases, leaving 10 bases of the junction unmatched. The CDR3 spans 15 residues. The CDR3 reads CAGIGQGAGANVLTF. The CDR3 DNA is TGTGCCGGCATCGGACAGGGAGCAGGGGCCAACGTCCTGACTTTC.

There are a few counts of this clonotype. This chain uses TRBV12-3 or TRBV12-4 with TRBJ2-5; D not certain. Gene TRBJ2-1 matches the end of the DNA better, so the J call may be wrong. The CDR3 is made up of 14 amino acids. DNA for the CDR3: TGTGCCAGCAAGGTCCATCTAGATTTGCATGAGCAGTTCTTC. Translated, it gives CASKVHLDLHEQFF.

The CDR3 DNA follows: TGTGCCAGCAGTTACTCGAGGGCTGGTCAGGAGCGGAACAACAATGAGCAGTTCTTC. Translating it yields CASSYSRAGQERNNNEQFF. This chain joins TRBV6-2 or TRBV6-3 and TRBJ2-1; TRBD2 might be the D (5 bases). The CDR3 covers 19 residues. Trimming left V 0 bases short and J 5 bases short, with 23 bases between. Germline CDR1 and CDR2: MNHEY and SVGEGT.

In the case of this clonotype: This may stem from a read error, because a much larger clone lies one nucleotide away. The chain carries TRBV12-3 or TRBV12-4 and TRBJ2-5; TRBD1 is a possible D gene (8 bases). The CDR3 is 13 amino acids. The CDR3 spells CASSSTGGGEQLF. CDR3 sequence (DNA): TGTGCCAGCAGTTCTACAGGGGGGGGTGAGCAGCTCTTC.

This clonotype has at least ten counts. CDR3 region: CASSVAPEGTQYF. DNA for the CDR3: TGTGCCAGCAGCGTAGCCCCTGAGGGTACGCAGTATTTT. The V and J genes are TRBV9 and TRBJ2-3; the D gene is possibly TRBD2 (5 bases). This CDR3 is 13 amino acids long. Germline V gene data show CDR1 as SGDLS and CDR2 as YYNGEE. With 0 bases removed from V and 8 bases from J, the gap between germline ends came to 10 bases.

The CDR3 DNA reads as TGTGCCAGCAGCTTTAAAACTGACATCCAAGAGACCCAGTACTTC. This gives the protein CASSFKTDIQETQYF. The V call is TRBV7-2, the J call TRBJ2-5; D remains unclear. Germline lookup yields CDR1 SGHTA and CDR2 FQGNSA. Trimming pared 3 bases from V and 1 base from J, leaving 12 bases between. There are 15 residues in the CDR3.

The rearrangement uses TRBV6-1 and TRBJ2-1; 7 positions match TRBD2. The germline gives CDR1 MNHNS, CDR2 SASEGT. The V gene end was trimmed by 5 bases and the J gene end by 10 bases; junction bases not matched to a gene: 11. The CDR3 has 14 amino acids. The CDR3 loop reads CASSPRGSGLEQFF. CDR3 nucleotides: TGTGCCAGCAGTCCTCGGGGTAGCGGGCTGGAGCAGTTCTTC.

The table lists this clonotype with many counts. The chain carries TRBV9 and TRBJ2-3, with unresolved D. Germline-derived CDR1 and CDR2 are SGDLS and YYNGEE. The ends were cut back, 3 bases at V and 2 bases at J, with 7 bases in the middle. The CDR3 spans 13 residues. The CDR3 spells CASSEAYTDTQYF. The DNA for the CDR3 is TGTGCCAGCAGCGAAGCCTACACAGATACGCAGTATTTT.

In this sample, this clonotype turned up a few times. The chain has TRBV28 and TRBJ2-7; unclear D gene. Trimming took 3 bases from V and 0 from J, leaving 9 bases between them. Germline-derived CDR1 and CDR2 are MDHEN and SYDVKM. The CDR3 sequence is 14 residues long. The CDR3: CASSFPRHSYEQYF. DNA for the CDR3: TGTGCCAGCAGTTTCCCCAGGCACTCCTACGAGCAGTACTTC.

The chain is built from TRBV28 and TRBJ1-4, with 8 bases lining up with TRBD1. V dropped 4 bases and J dropped 5; count of bases not matched to a gene: 3. CDR3 size: 14 residues. The germline CDR1 and CDR2 sequences are MDHEN and SYDVKM. CDR3 loop: CASSYTGGNEKLFF. The CDR3 nucleotides read TGTGCCAGCAGTTATACAGGGGGAAATGAAAAACTGTTTTTT.

Many counts were recorded for this clonotype. This rearrangement joins TRBV5-6 to TRBJ1-1; D is uncertain. Trimming stripped 3 bases from V and 4 bases from J, with 13 bases between. The CDR3 covers 14 residues. Germline assignment: CDR1 SGHDT and CDR2 YYEEEE. CDR3 protein: CASSSDKIGTEAFF. Here the CDR3 DNA reads TGTGCCAGCAGCTCCGACAAGATCGGCACTGAAGCTTTCTTT.

The chain has TRBV28 and TRBJ1-2; no clear D gene. The V end lost 3 bases, the J end lost 0 bases, and 11 bases lay between the germline ends. CDR1 is MDHEN and CDR2 is SYDVKM in the germline V gene. The CDR3 runs to 15 residues. The CDR3 loop reads CASSFEVGSNYGYTF. The CDR3 region has the DNA TGTGCCAGCAGTTTTGAAGTAGGGTCTAACTATGGCTACACCTTC.

Comments on this clonotype: A far larger clone is a single base away, which makes a read error likely. The chain combines TRBV2 with TRBJ2-1; 8 positions match TRBD1. The germline gives CDR1 SNHLY, CDR2 FYNNEI. The CDR3 sequence is 13 residues long. The ends lost 8 bases at V and 10 bases at J; junction bases unmatched: 10. In nucleotides, the CDR3 is TGTGCCAGCGCGGGACAGGTAGCCTACGAGCAGTTCTTC. Protein sequence: CASAGQVAYEQFF. The whole variable domain, filled in from reference TRBV2 and TRBJ2-1, reads EPEVTQTPSHQVTQMGQEVILRCVPISNHLYFYWYRQILGQKVEFLVSFYNNEISEKSEIFDDQFSVERPDGSNFTLKIRSTKLEDSAMYFCASAGQVAYEQFFGPGTRLTVL.

The CDR3 loop is CAIRGGVAGGGTGELFF. DNA of the CDR3: TGTGCCATCAGAGGAGGGGTAGCGGGAGGCGGCACCGGGGAGCTGTTTTTT. The V gene is TRBV10-3, the J gene TRBJ2-2, with 10 bases identical to TRBD2. In germline, CDR1 is ENHRY, CDR2 SYGVKD. The CDR3 extends over 17 amino acids. V gave up 6 bases and J gave up 4 bases; unmatched junction bases: 11.

The rearrangement uses TRBV3-1 and TRBJ2-5; 10 nucleotides align to TRBD2. Germline CDR1 LGHDT, CDR2 YNNKEL (reference sequence). The CDR3 spans 15 residues. V was clipped by 0 bases and J by 3 bases; unmatched bases: 1. The CDR3 coding sequence is TGTGCCAGCAGCCAAGAAGGACTAGCGGAAGAGACCCAGTACTTC. As protein: CASSQEGLAEETQYF.

About this clonotype: The junction shows a germline mismatch at one end, possibly a read error. The chain has TRBV2 and TRBJ2-3, with D unresolved. The CDR3 has 11 amino acids. The germline V gene has CDR1 SNHLY and CDR2 FYNNEI. The CDR3 coding sequence is TGTACCAGCAGTTCCCGGATGGGGCAGTATTTT. It codes for CTSSSRMGQYF.

This clonotype was counted many times. The rearrangement joins TRBV2 to TRBJ2-2; perhaps TRBD2 as D (7 bases). Per germline, CDR1 SNHLY and CDR2 FYNNEI. V was clipped by 3 bases and J by 3 bases, with 14 bases between them. The CDR3 spans 16 residues. In DNA form, the CDR3 reads TGTGCCAGCAGTGATAAGGTCGGGGGGCACACCGGGGAGCTGTTTTTT. This codes for CASSDKVGGHTGELFF.

This chain joins TRBV28 and TRBJ2-3; TRBD2 is a possible D gene (6 bases). CDR3 length equals 16 residues. V was pared by 5 bases and J by 2 bases, with 17 bases between. Germline CDR1 reads MDHEN; CDR2 reads SYDVKM. The CDR3 is CASSPHLGGPTDTQYF. The CDR3 DNA follows: TGTGCCAGCAGTCCCCACCTGGGAGGACCCACAGATACGCAGTATTTT. The full variable domain, in which reference TRBV28 and TRBJ2-3 provide the parts outside the CDR3, is DVKVTQSSRYLVKRTGEKVFLECVQDMDHENMFWYRQDPGLGLRLIYFSYDVKMKEKGDIPEGYSVSREKKERFSLILESASTNQTSMYLCASSPHLGGPTDTQYFGPGTRLTVL.